This T cell receptor beta chain appears in the sequencing data of a study of pediatric ulcerative colitis. Whole-study findings and limits: Blood-rectal clonal overlap within each person was significantly higher in ulcerative colitis patients than controls.

CDR3 size: 13 residues. Germline V gene sequence: CDR1 LNHDA, CDR2 SQIVND (reference sequence). V lost 6 bases, J lost 7 bases, and 10 bases lay in between. The assay was immunoSEQ multiplex PCR, and TCRdb's table has in-frame clones only and misses some. In the table there are tens of thousands of clones, roughly 71% of which are singletons. This clone showed up just a few times. What it recognizes is unknown. Because the CDR3 is missing its conserved closing phenylalanine or tryptophan, this is likely a read error. Rectal tissue came from one to two pinch biopsies taken at colonoscopy. The diagnostic colonoscopy in ulcerative colitis patients preceded any immunosuppressive treatment.

V is TRBV19 and J is TRBJ1-6; a weak D match, TRBD1 (5 bases). This sequence was found in a boy between 10 and 17 years old with severe ulcerative colitis. The sequencing input was gut tissue. The CDR3 reads CASRAGPNSPLHL. CDR3 sequence (DNA): TGTGCCAGTAGAGCAGGGCCAAATTCACCCCTCCACCTT.